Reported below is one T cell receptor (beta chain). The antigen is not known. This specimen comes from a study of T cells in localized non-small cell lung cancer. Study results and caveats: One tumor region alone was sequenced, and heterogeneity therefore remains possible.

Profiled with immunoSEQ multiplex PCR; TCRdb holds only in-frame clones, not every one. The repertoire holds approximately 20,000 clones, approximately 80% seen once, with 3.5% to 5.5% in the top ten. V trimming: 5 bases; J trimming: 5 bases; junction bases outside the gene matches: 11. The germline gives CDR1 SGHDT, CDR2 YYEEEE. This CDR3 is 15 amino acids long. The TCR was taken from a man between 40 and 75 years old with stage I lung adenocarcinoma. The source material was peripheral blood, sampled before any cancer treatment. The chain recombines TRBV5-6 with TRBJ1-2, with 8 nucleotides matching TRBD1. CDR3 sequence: CASRTGTGIIYGYTF. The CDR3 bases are TGTGCCAGCAGAACCGGGACAGGAATAATTTATGGCTACACCTTC.